The rows below give T cell receptor beta chains drawn from one sample of a study of T cell responses to AZD1222 COVID-19 vaccine. Repertoires were generated with immunoSEQ multiplex PCR, while TCRdb's copy carries only in-frame clones and drops some. The sample lists about 130,000 clones; about 87% were seen once. Sequencing was performed on peripheral blood, taken on day 0 of AZD1222 vaccination. The receptors stem from an adult in good health. The CDR3 runs from the conserved cysteine through the conserved F or W. D genes are given only for firm matches. The listing skips clone size in some rows; elsewhere it reads once, few, many or a size class.

-	-	TRBV3-1/TRBV3-2	TRBJ1-1	CASSLTLNTEAFF	TGTGCCAGCAGCCTTACGTTGAACACTGAAGCTTTCTTT
-	TRBD2	TRBV5-1	TRBJ2-7	CASSRGTSGSLYEQYF	TGCGCCAGCAGCCGGGGGACTAGCGGGAGTCTTTACGAGCAGTACTTC
-	-	TRBV9	TRBJ1-6	CASSVEPRDTALYSPLHF	TGTGCCAGCAGCGTAGAGCCCCGGGACACCGCTCTCTATTCACCCCTCCACTTT
-	TRBD1	TRBV6-6	TRBJ2-7	CASRATGTVPYEQYF	TGTGCCAGCAGGGCTACCGGGACAGTACCCTACGAGCAGTACTTC
-	-	TRBV28	TRBJ1-1	CASSLYQGGGTEAFF	TGTGCCAGCAGTTTATATCAGGGCGGGGGCACTGAAGCTTTCTTT
once	-	TRBV12-5	TRBJ1-5	CASGSSSPYQPQHF	TGTGCTAGTGGTTCCTCGTCTCCATATCAGCCCCAGCATTTT
-	TRBD2	TRBV7-9	TRBJ2-5	CASRYQRGTRREETQYF	TGTGCCAGCAGATACCAGCGGGGGACCCGCAGGGAGGAGACCCAGTACTTC
-	-	TRBV19	TRBJ1-4	CASSIKIPGGEKLFF	TGTGCCAGTAGTATAAAAATTCCTGGAGGTGAAAAACTGTTTTTT
-	-	TRBV5-1	TRBJ2-2	CASSLAASSNTGELFF	TGCGCCAGCAGCTTGGCTGCTAGCTCGAACACCGGGGAGCTGTTTTTT
-	-	TRBV28	TRBJ1-1	CASSLSQYKGGGTEAFF	TGTGCCAGCAGTCTATCCCAGTACAAGGGAGGGGGCACTGAAGCTTTCTTT
-	-	TRBV27	TRBJ2-1	CASSLRGYDEQFF	TGTGCCAGCAGTTTAAGGGGTTACGATGAGCAGTTCTTC
-	-	TRBV11-2	TRBJ2-7	CASSLGVGGTLSYEQYF	TGTGCCAGCAGCTTAGGGGTGGGCGGGACGCTCTCCTACGAGCAGTACTTC
-	TRBD1	TRBV3-1/TRBV3-2	TRBJ1-5	CASSPRQGHQPQHF	TGTGCCAGCAGCCCTCGACAGGGTCATCAGCCCCAGCATTTT
-	-	TRBV15	TRBJ1-3	CATSRDLGVGSGNTIYF	TGTGCCACCAGCAGAGATCTAGGGGTCGGCTCTGGAAACACCATATATTTT
-	-	TRBV5-5	TRBJ2-2	CASSLVLTVPNTGELFF	TGTGCCAGCAGCTTGGTTTTAACAGTGCCGAACACCGGGGAGCTGTTTTTT
few	-	TRBV27	TRBJ1-6	CATPKYRNSSYNSPLHF	TGTGCCACGCCCAAATACAGGAACAGCTCCTATAATTCACCCCTCCACTTT
-	-	TRBV15	TRBJ1-4	CATREFRANEKLFF	TGTGCCACAAGGGAATTCAGGGCTAATGAAAAACTGTTTTTT
-	TRBD1	TRBV7-2	TRBJ1-2	CASSLAFLGGFGTDGYTF	TGTGCCAGCAGCTTAGCATTCCTAGGGGGATTCGGGACAGATGGCTACACCTTC
-	TRBD2	TRBV3-1/TRBV3-2	TRBJ2-7	CASSLGLAGEDEQYF	TGTGCCAGCAGCCTCGGACTAGCGGGAGAGGACGAGCAGTACTTC
-	TRBD1	TRBV28	TRBJ1-2	CASTPGGFDQYGYTF	TGTGCCAGCACCCCAGGGGGCTTCGATCAGTATGGCTACACCTTC
-	-	TRBV7-2	TRBJ1-2	CASSYGDWGLSGGYTF	TGTGCCAGCAGCTACGGGGACTGGGGCCTCTCGGGTGGCTACACCTTC
-	-	TRBV10-3	TRBJ1-1	CAISGQTNTEAFF	TGTGCCATCAGTGGACAGACGAACACTGAAGCTTTCTTT
-	-	TRBV29-1	TRBJ2-5	CSARTGFGTQYF	TGCAGCGCCCGCACAGGGTTTGGGACCCAGTACTTC
-	TRBD2	TRBV3-1/TRBV3-2	TRBJ2-1	CASSHRLAGINEQFF	TGTGCCAGCAGCCACCGACTAGCGGGGATCAATGAGCAGTTCTTC
few	-	TRBV20-1	TRBJ1-1	CSASFWAAFF	TGCAGTGCTAGTTTCTGGGCTGCTTTCTTT
-	-	TRBV18	TRBJ1-1	CASSPGANTEAFF	TGTGCCAGCTCACCAGGCGCGAACACTGAAGCTTTCTTT
-	-	TRBV27	TRBJ1-1	CASSPLQMNTEAFF	TGTGCCAGCAGCCCCCTACAGATGAACACTGAAGCTTTCTTT
few	-	TRBV19	TRBJ2-1	CASSIRQAAHNEQFF	TGTGCCAGTAGTATACGCCAGGCAGCCCACAATGAGCAGTTCTTC
-	TRBD1	TRBV4-1	TRBJ2-6	CASSQVLATGVSSGANVLTF	TGCGCCAGCAGCCAAGTTTTGGCGACAGGGGTCTCCTCTGGGGCCAACGTCCTGACTTTC
once	TRBD2	TRBV2	TRBJ2-7	CASSPAGGQFYEQYF	TGTGCCAGCAGCCCGGCGGGAGGGCAGTTCTACGAGCAGTACTTC
-	TRBD1	TRBV7-9	TRBJ2-7	CASSETGTGVSYEQYF	TGTGCCAGCAGCGAGACCGGGACAGGGGTCTCATACGAGCAGTACTTC
-	TRBD1	TRBV25-1	TRBJ2-5	CASSGHRGASPQETQYF	TGTGCCAGCAGTGGCCACAGGGGCGCCTCACCCCAAGAGACCCAGTACTTC
-	-	TRBV7-2	TRBJ1-1	CASSLGGFGAFF	TGTGCCAGCAGCTTAGGAGGGTTTGGGGCTTTCTTT
-	-	TRBV11-2	TRBJ1-5	CASSLGGGNQPQHF	TGTGCCAGCAGCTTAGGGGGGGGCAATCAGCCCCAGCATTTT
-	-	TRBV7-9	TRBJ2-3	CASLFEGGTDTQYF	TGTGCCAGCCTTTTTGAGGGGGGCACAGATACGCAGTATTTT
-	-	TRBV3-1/TRBV3-2	TRBJ1-5	CASSQAQVGQPQHF	TGTGCCAGCAGCCAAGCTCAGGTGGGTCAGCCCCAGCATTTT
once	TRBD2	TRBV19	TRBJ2-4	CASSSGGENIQYF	TGTGCCAGTTCGAGCGGGGGGGAAAACATTCAGTACTTC
-	TRBD1	TRBV19	TRBJ1-3	CASSPTGEVNTIYF	TGTGCCAGTAGTCCCACAGGGGAAGTAAACACCATATATTTT
-	TRBD1	TRBV6-1	TRBJ1-2	CASSEEVAGGYGYTF	TGTGCCAGCAGTGAAGAAGTAGCAGGGGGCTATGGCTACACCTTC
-	-	TRBV4-3	TRBJ1-5	CASSQTDGSNQPQHF	TGCGCCAGCAGCCAAACCGACGGAAGCAATCAGCCCCAGCATTTT
-	TRBD1	TRBV7-9	TRBJ1-2	CASSPGQGPNYGYTF	TGTGCCAGCAGCCCGGGACAGGGACCTAACTATGGCTACACCTTC
-	-	TRBV28	TRBJ2-2	CASTLQGLSHELFF	TGTGCCAGCACCCTACAGGGACTCAGCCACGAGCTGTTTTTT
-	TRBD2	TRBV19	TRBJ2-5	CASGLAGETQYF	TGTGCCAGTGGACTAGCGGGGGAGACCCAGTACTTC
-	-	TRBV2	TRBJ1-5	CASSEANNRGGQPQHF	TGTGCCAGCAGTGAAGCAAATAACCGGGGGGGTCAGCCCCAGCATTTT
-	-	TRBV30	TRBJ2-3	CAWTIGRVGRRTDTQYF	TGTGCCTGGACCATTGGGCGAGTGGGCCGTCGCACAGATACGCAGTATTTT
-	TRBD1	TRBV3-1/TRBV3-2	TRBJ1-1	CASSPTGISTEAFF	TGTGCCAGCAGCCCGACAGGGATATCGACTGAAGCTTTCTTT
-	-	TRBV10-3	TRBJ1-4	CAISDFQGRDEKLFF	TGTGCCATCAGTGACTTTCAGGGTCGGGATGAAAAACTGTTTTTT
-	TRBD1	TRBV28	TRBJ2-5	CASRRTGGPQETQYF	TGTGCCAGCCGACGGACAGGGGGCCCGCAAGAGACCCAGTACTTC
-	TRBD2	TRBV4-2	TRBJ2-3	CASSQRTSGRGDTQYF	TGTGCCAGCAGCCAACGGACTAGCGGGAGGGGGGATACGCAGTATTTT
-	TRBD1	TRBV5-5	TRBJ2-2	CASSPGQVHDGELFF	TGTGCCAGCAGCCCGGGACAGGTTCACGACGGGGAGCTGTTTTTT
-	-	TRBV29-1	TRBJ2-3	CSAGRGTDTQYF	TGCAGCGCTGGGCGAGGCACAGATACGCAGTATTTT
-	-	TRBV11-3	TRBJ1-1	CASSLGGKNTEAFF	TGTGCCAGCAGCTTAGGCGGGAAGAACACTGAAGCTTTCTTT
-	-	TRBV7-9	TRBJ1-5	CASSFGGLGQPQHF	TGTGCCAGCAGCTTTGGGGGTTTGGGTCAGCCCCAGCATTTT